A single sample gave rise to the 22 T cell receptor beta chains below, sequenced in a study of molecular identifiers for immune sequencing clone quantification. From the PCR reads, TCRdb called clonotypes with MiXCR, one entry per CDR3 protein. The repertoire includes over 600,000 distinct CDR3 sequences, less than 20% of them detected once, and 0.85% sits in the top ten. Sequencing was done on a sample of naive CD8+ T cells from blood, with Jurkat cell RNA spiked in. Subset specified: FACS-sorted CD8+CD4-CCR7+CD45RA+ naive T cells. Receptors originate from a human donor in good health. Some libraries in this study had Jurkat cell RNA spiked in.

This clonotype turned up a few times. The rearrangement uses TRBV12-3 or TRBV12-4 and TRBJ2-7; D uncertain. Trimming took 3 bases from V and 7 from J, leaving 22 bases between them. The CDR3 spans 16 residues. Here the CDR3 DNA reads TGTGCCAGCAGTTTTGGTGGAATTAGGGATGGTTGGGAGCAGTACTTC. It encodes CASSFGGIRDGWEQYF.

As concerns this clonotype: Given a much more abundant clone one base away, this may be a read error. The chain has TRBV20-1 and TRBJ1-1; D is undetermined. Germline CDR1 reads DFQATT; CDR2 reads SNEGSKA (reference sequence). The V end lost 2 bases, the J end lost 3 bases, and 10 bases lay between the germline ends. CDR3 length: 13 amino acids. CDR3 sequence (DNA): TGCAGTGCTAGAACCAGTCCGTACACTGAAGCTTTCTTT. Its translation is CSARTSPYTEAFF.

The chain links TRBV4-3 to TRBJ1-5; a weak D match, TRBD1 (5 bases). Germline assignment: CDR1 LGHNA and CDR2 YSLEER. CDR3 length: 15 residues. Trimming removed 5 bases at V and 7 bases at J, with 18 bases between. The CDR3 sequence: CASSYDRTLPQPQHF. CDR3 sequence (DNA): TGCGCCAGCAGCTATGATCGGACACTACCCCAGCCCCAGCATTTT.

The sample holds many counts of this clonotype. The chain links TRBV9 to TRBJ1-1; D is undetermined. The germline CDR1 and CDR2 sequences are SGDLS and YYNGEE. The length of the CDR3 is 14 residues. V was pared by 0 bases and J by 3 bases, with 9 bases between. CDR3 coding DNA: TGTGCCAGCAGCGTAGGCGTTTTGGACACTGAAGCTTTCTTT. This sequence encodes CASSVGVLDTEAFF.

This clonotype came up many times. V gene TRBV28 combines with J gene TRBJ2-2, with 9 bases that match TRBD1. The CDR3 extends over 16 amino acids. The V segment lost 7 bases and the J segment 6 bases; nucleotides outside the gene matches: 12. Looked up from germline, CDR1 is MDHEN and CDR2 is SYDVKM. CDR3 loop: CASNTRDRAKSGELFF. In nucleotides, the CDR3 is TGTGCCAGCAATACTCGGGACAGGGCGAAATCCGGGGAGCTGTTTTTT.

Remarks on this clonotype: A much larger clone is a single base away; this may be a read error. The genes are TRBV7-9 and TRBJ2-5, with 10 nucleotides matching TRBD1. The CDR3 consists of 16 residues. Germline V gene lookup returns CDR1 SEHNR and CDR2 FQNEAQ (reference sequence). CDR3 in DNA: TGTGCCAGCAGCTTAGGTGGGACAGGGGTAAGAGAGACCCAGTGCTTC. Its protein product is CASSLGGTGVRETQCF.

This clonotype was seen many times. The chain has TRBV2 and TRBJ1-2; D not resolved. This CDR3 has 9 residues. V lost 4 bases and J lost 8, with 2 bases in between. The germline gives CDR1 SNHLY, CDR2 FYNNEI. The CDR3 nucleotides are TGTGCCAGCAGTGGGGGCTACACCTTC. This translates into CASSGGYTF.

This clonotype was seen many times. The chain is built from TRBV27 and TRBJ2-1; D gene ambiguous. Germline loops: CDR1 MNHEY, CDR2 SMNVEV (reference sequence). Trimming shortened V by 5 bases and J by 0 bases, and 14 bases separated the two germline ends. This CDR3 contains 16 residues. CDR3 DNA: TGTGCCAGCAGTCCCCGTGAGTACAGCTCCTACAATGAGCAGTTCTTC. It specifies CASSPREYSSYNEQFF.

The chain employs TRBV19 and TRBJ2-7; weak D call: TRBD1 (5 bases). Germline V CDR1 and CDR2: LNHDA, SQIVND (reference sequence). The CDR3 extends over 14 amino acids. Trimming took 7 bases from V and 1 from J, leaving 14 bases between them. The CDR3 here is CASKIQQESYEQYF. CDR3 DNA: TGTGCCAGTAAGATTCAACAGGAATCCTACGAGCAGTACTTC.

This clonotype appeared many times. The chain has TRBV5-1 and TRBJ2-7, with D perhaps TRBD1 (6 bases). Germline V gene sequence: CDR1 SGHRS, CDR2 YFSETQ. V was shortened by 6 bases and J by 0 bases, with 16 bases between the two germline ends. The CDR3 runs 15 residues. The CDR3 spells CASTPSGTPSYEQYF. In DNA, the CDR3 is TGCGCCAGCACCCCTTCTGGGACACCCTCCTACGAGCAGTACTTC.

This clonotype was recorded at least ten times. The chain uses TRBV7-6 and TRBJ2-2; 9 bases fit TRBD2. The CDR3 loop spans 18 amino acids. Germline V gene lookup returns CDR1 SGHVS and CDR2 FNYEAQ. J was trimmed by 0 bases and V by 2 bases; bases with no gene match: 7. CDR3 region: CASSLMLAGGSNTGELFF. The DNA for the CDR3 is TGTGCCAGCAGCTTAATGCTCGCGGGGGGGTCGAACACCGGGGAGCTGTTTTTT. Variable domain in full (rest from reference TRBV7-6 and TRBJ2-2): GAGVSQSPRYKVTKRGQDVALRCDPISGHVSLYWYRQALGQGPEFLTYFNYEAQQDKSGLPNDRFSAERPEGSISTLTIQRTEQRDSAMYRCASSLMLAGGSNTGELFFGEGSRLTVL.

Ten or more counts support this clonotype. As DNA, the CDR3 is TGTGCCAGCAGCGCCCATGGGACACCGAACACCGGGGAGCTGTTTTTT. Translating gives CASSAHGTPNTGELFF. The chain uses TRBV9 and TRBJ2-2; tentatively, D is TRBD1 (6 bases). Trimming shortened V by 3 bases and J by 0 bases, and 12 bases separated the two germline ends. The germline V gene has CDR1 SGDLS and CDR2 YYNGEE. CDR3 length: 16 residues.

This clonotype was recorded many times. The chain is built from TRBV30 and TRBJ2-7; TRBD1 matches at 7 bases. This CDR3 region has 13 residues. The V gene's germline CDR1 is GTSNPN and CDR2 SVGIG (reference sequence). The junction had 5 bases not matched to a gene; V was cut back by 3 bases and J by 3 bases. The CDR3 DNA reads TGTGCCTGGAGACCAGGGGGATTCTACGAGCAGTACTTC. Protein product: CAWRPGGFYEQYF.

This clonotype was seen many times. The chain couples TRBV7-6 to TRBJ2-7; the D call may be TRBD1 or TRBD2 (6 bases each). Trimming removed 1 base at V and 9 bases at J, with 25 bases between. Looked up from germline, CDR1 is SGHVS and CDR2 is FNYEAQ. This CDR3 spans 17 amino acids. The CDR3 loop is CASSLEGVGGLAARQYF. The CDR3 DNA follows: TGTGCCAGCAGCTTAGAAGGCGTCGGGGGCCTAGCCGCTCGGCAGTACTTC.

The sample holds a few counts of this clonotype. This chain connects TRBV2 to TRBJ1-2; the D gene is possibly TRBD1 (6 bases). CDR1 SNHLY and CDR2 FYNNEI come from the germline V gene. The CDR3 is made up of 15 amino acids. The V and J ends lost 8 bases and 2 bases respectively, with 18 bases between them. This CDR3 is CASVNRVDKNYGYTF. Written as DNA, the CDR3 is TGTGCCAGCGTAAACAGGGTCGATAAAAACTATGGCTACACCTTC.

This sequence joins TRBV4-1 and TRBJ2-3; D might be TRBD2 (5 bases). CDR3 length: 14 residues. V lost 8 bases to trimming and J lost 3 bases, with 15 bases between them. Germline CDR1 is MGHRA and CDR2 is YSYEKL. The CDR3 protein is CASCYEGTTDTQYF. DNA for the CDR3: TGCGCCAGCTGCTACGAGGGTACAACAGATACGCAGTATTTT.

V and J are TRBV21-1 and TRBJ2-4. TRBV21-1 is labeled a pseudogene. CDR3 length equals 16 residues. CDR3 bases: TGTGCCAGCAGCAAAGCGGCGGGGTTAGCCAAAAACATTCAGTACTTC. This codes for CASSKAAGLAKNIQYF.

This clonotype was observed at least ten times. The chain links TRBV5-1 to TRBJ2-5; the match to TRBD1 covers 8 bases. The junction had 12 bases not matched to a gene; V was cut back by 0 bases and J by 5 bases. From germline, CDR1 is SGHRS and CDR2 YFSETQ. This CDR3 region has 17 residues. DNA of the CDR3: TGCGCCAGCAGCTTGGTGGGCCAGGGGGCCGCCAAGGAGACCCAGTACTTC. Its protein product is CASSLVGQGAAKETQYF. Filled out from reference TRBV5-1 and TRBJ2-5, the complete variable domain reads KAGVTQTPRYLIKTRGQQVTLSCSPISGHRSVSWYQQTPGQGLQFLFEYFSETQRNKGNFPGRFSGRQFSNSRSEMNVSTLELGDSALYLCASSLVGQGAAKETQYFGPGTRLLVL.

As regards this clonotype: Possible read error: a much larger clone is one base away. The chain has TRBV29-1 and TRBJ2-1; tentative D call: TRBD1 (6 bases). Germline V gives CDR1 SQVTM, CDR2 ANQGSEA. The CDR3 runs to 13 residues. The CDR3 DNA sequence: TGCAGCGTTGAGGTGGACAGCTACAATGGGCAGTTCTTC. Its protein product is CSVEVDSYNGQFF.

As for this clonotype: A clone one base away is much larger, so this may be a read error. The rearrangement links TRBV10-3 to TRBJ2-5, with TRBD2 matching over 8 bases. Unmatched junction bases numbered 5, after V lost 7 bases and J lost 1 base. From germline, CDR1 is ENHRY and CDR2 SYGVKD. This CDR3 contains 14 residues. CDR3 bases: TGTGCCATCATCCGACTAGCGTCCCAAGAGACCCAGTACTTC. This codes for CAIIRLASQETQYF.

Worth noting for this clonotype: A much more abundant neighbour one base away suggests this may be a read error. The CDR3 DNA is TGTGCCAGCACCGATTTCACCCAGGCAGGGGAGGGTAATGGGCAGTTCTTC. Protein product: CASTDFTQAGEGNGQFF. The chain couples TRBV7-9 to TRBJ2-1; D perhaps matches TRBD2 (7 bases). The CDR3 has 17 residues. Germline values: CDR1 SEHNR, CDR2 FQNEAQ (reference sequence). Combining the CDR3 with reference TRBV7-9 and TRBJ2-1 gives the whole variable domain DTGVSQNPRHKITKRGQNVTFRCDPISEHNRLYWYRQTLGQGPEFLTYFQNEAQLEKSRLLSDRFSAERPKGSFSTLEIQRTEQGDSAMYLCASTDFTQAGEGNGQFFGPGTRLTVL.

This chain connects TRBV14 to TRBJ2-7; 8 nucleotides agree with TRBD1. After removal of 2 bases from V and 4 bases from J, the junction contained 10 bases not matched to a gene. This CDR3 has 16 residues. Per the germline V gene, CDR1 is SGHDN and CDR2 is FVKESK. The CDR3 bases are TGTGCCAGCAGCCAACTACCCGGCCAGGGGGCGTACGAGCAGTACTTC. It translates to CASSQLPGQGAYEQYF.